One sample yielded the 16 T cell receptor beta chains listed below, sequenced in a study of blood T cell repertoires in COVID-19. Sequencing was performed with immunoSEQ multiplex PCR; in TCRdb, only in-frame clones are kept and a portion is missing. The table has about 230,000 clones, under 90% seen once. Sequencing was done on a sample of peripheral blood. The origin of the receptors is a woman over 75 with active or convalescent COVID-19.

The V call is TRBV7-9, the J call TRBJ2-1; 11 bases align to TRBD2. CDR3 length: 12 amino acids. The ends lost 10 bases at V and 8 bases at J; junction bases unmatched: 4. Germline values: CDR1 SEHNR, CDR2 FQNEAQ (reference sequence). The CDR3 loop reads CATSGRWDEQFF. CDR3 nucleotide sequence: TGTGCCACTAGCGGGAGGTGGGATGAGCAGTTCTTC.

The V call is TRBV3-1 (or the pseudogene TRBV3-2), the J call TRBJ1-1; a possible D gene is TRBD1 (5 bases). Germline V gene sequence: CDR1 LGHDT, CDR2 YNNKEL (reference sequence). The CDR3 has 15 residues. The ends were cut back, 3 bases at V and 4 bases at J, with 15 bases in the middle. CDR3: CASSHPDIRGTEAFF. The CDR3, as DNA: TGTGCCAGCAGCCATCCCGACATAAGGGGCACTGAAGCTTTCTTT.

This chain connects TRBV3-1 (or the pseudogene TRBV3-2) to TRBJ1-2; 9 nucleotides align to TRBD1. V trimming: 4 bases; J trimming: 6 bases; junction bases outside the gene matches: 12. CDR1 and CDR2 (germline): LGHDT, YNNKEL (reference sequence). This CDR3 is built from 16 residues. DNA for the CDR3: TGTGCCAGCAGCCGCTTGAGGACAGGGGTTGGGCATGGCTACACCTTC. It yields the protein CASSRLRTGVGHGYTF.

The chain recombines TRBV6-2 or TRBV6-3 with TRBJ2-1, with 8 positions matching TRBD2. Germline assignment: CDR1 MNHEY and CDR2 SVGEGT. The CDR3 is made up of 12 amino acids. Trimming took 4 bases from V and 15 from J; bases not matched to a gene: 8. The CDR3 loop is CASSSGLADLFF. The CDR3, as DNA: TGTGCCAGCAGTTCCGGACTAGCTGATTTGTTCTTC.

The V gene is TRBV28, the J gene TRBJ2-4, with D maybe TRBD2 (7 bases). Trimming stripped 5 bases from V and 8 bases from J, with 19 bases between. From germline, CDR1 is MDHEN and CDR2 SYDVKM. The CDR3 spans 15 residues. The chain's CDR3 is CASSHLSGGRDIQYF. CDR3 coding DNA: TGTGCCAGCAGTCACTTATCCGGGGGGCGGGACATTCAGTACTTC.

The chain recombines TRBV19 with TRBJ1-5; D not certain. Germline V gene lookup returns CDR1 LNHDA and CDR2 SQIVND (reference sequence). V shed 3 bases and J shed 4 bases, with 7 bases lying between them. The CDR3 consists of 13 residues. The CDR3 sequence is CASSIVENQPQHF. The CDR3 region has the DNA TGTGCCAGTAGTATCGTGGAGAATCAGCCCCAGCATTTT.

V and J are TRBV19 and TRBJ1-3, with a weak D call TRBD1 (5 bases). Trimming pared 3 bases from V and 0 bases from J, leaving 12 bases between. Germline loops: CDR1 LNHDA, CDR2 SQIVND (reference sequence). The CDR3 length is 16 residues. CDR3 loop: CASSMFRVSSGNTIYF. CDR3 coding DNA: TGTGCCAGTAGTATGTTCAGGGTCTCCTCTGGAAACACCATATATTTT.

The CDR3, as DNA: TGTGCCAGCAGTGAAAGCGGGTTGGGGCTTTATGGCTACACCTTC. Residues: CASSESGLGLYGYTF. The rearrangement links TRBV2 to TRBJ1-2; the D gene is possibly TRBD1 (5 bases). Germline V gene sequence: CDR1 SNHLY, CDR2 FYNNEI. V lost 2 bases to trimming and J lost 5 bases, with 15 bases between them. CDR3 size: 15 residues.

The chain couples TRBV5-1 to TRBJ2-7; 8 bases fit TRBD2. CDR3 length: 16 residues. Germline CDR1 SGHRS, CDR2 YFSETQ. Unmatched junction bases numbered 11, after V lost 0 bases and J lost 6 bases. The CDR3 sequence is CASSLEPGGASREQYF. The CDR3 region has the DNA TGCGCCAGCAGCTTGGAACCGGGGGGGGCGAGTCGCGAGCAGTACTTC.

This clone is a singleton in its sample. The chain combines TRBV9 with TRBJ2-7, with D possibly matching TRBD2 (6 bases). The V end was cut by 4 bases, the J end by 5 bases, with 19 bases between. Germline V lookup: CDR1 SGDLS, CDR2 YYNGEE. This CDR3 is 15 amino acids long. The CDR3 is CASSNSLRGENEQYF. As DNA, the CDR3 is TGTGCCAGCAGCAACTCTTTGCGGGGAGAAAACGAGCAGTACTTC.

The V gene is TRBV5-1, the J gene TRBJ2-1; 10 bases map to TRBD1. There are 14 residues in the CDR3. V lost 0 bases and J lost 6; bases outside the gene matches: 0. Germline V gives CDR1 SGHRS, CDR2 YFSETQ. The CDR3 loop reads CASSLGTGGNEQFF. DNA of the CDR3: TGCGCCAGCAGCTTGGGGACAGGGGGCAATGAGCAGTTCTTC.

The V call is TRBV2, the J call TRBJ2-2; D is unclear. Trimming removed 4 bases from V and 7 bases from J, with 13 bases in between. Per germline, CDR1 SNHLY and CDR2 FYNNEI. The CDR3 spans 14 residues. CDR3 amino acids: CASSVFRPSGELFF. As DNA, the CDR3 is TGTGCCAGCAGTGTTTTTCGCCCCAGCGGGGAGCTGTTTTTT. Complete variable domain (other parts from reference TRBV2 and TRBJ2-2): EPEVTQTPSHQVTQMGQEVILRCVPISNHLYFYWYRQILGQKVEFLVSFYNNEISEKSEIFDDQFSVERPDGSNFTLKIRSTKLEDSAMYFCASSVFRPSGELFFGEGSRLTVL.

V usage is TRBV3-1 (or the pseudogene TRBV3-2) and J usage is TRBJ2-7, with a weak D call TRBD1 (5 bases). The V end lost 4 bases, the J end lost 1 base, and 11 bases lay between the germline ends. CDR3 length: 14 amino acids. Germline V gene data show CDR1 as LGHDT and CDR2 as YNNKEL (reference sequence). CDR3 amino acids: CASSPRQISYEQYF. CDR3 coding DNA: TGTGCCAGCAGCCCTAGACAGATTTCCTACGAGCAGTACTTC.

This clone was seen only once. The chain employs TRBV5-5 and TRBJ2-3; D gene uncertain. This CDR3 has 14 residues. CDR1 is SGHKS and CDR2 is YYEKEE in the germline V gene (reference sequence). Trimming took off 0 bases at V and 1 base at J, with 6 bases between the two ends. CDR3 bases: TGTGCCAGCAGCTTGGTCCGGGGCACAGATACGCAGTATTTT. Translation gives CASSLVRGTDTQYF.

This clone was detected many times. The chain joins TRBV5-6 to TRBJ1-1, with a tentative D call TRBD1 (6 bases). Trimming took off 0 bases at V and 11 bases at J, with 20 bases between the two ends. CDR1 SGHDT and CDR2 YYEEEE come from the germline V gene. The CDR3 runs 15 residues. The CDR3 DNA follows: TGTGCCAGCAGCTTGGCCCAGGGGCTTTCAGTTGGGGCTTTCTTT. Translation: CASSLAQGLSVGAFF.

CDR3 in amino acids: CASSLGASSGPLRETQYF. CDR3 DNA: TGTGCCAGCAGTTTAGGGGCTTCTAGCGGTCCCTTGCGAGAGACCCAGTACTTC. V is TRBV27 and J is TRBJ2-5; 7 bases fit TRBD2. The junction had 16 bases not matched to a gene; V was cut back by 2 bases and J by 4 bases. Germline CDR1 MNHEY, CDR2 SMNVEV (reference sequence). The CDR3 loop spans 18 amino acids.